Listed below are T cell receptor beta chains from one sample, sequenced in a study of T-cell memory formation after mild COVID-19. TCRdb passed the 5' RACE reads through MiXCR, listing each CDR3 protein once. Found here are around 320,000 distinct CDR3 sequences, 25% to 30% of them singletons; the top ten hold 13%. The sequenced sample was PBMCs or a T cell subset sorted from them (not recorded which). Source of these receptors: an adult woman who had mild COVID-19 (a few samples of this study predate the infection). Cell type and time point are not known. The CDR3 runs from the conserved cysteine through the conserved F or W. The D gene is left open where the match is weak. Expanded clones are given a class, and other clones once, few, many or no size at all.

>TRBV6-6|TRBJ1-3|.|.
TGTGCCAGCTCCGACGGATACTCTGGAAACACCATATATTTT
CASSDGYSGNTIYF
>TRBV6-5|TRBJ1-6|.|TRBD1
TGTGCCAGCAGGCGACCTCGGGACAGGACCTCACCCCTCCACTTT
CASRRPRDRTSPLHF
>TRBV20-1|TRBJ2-5|.|.
TGCAGTGCTCATAGGGAGATCTACCAAGAGACCCAGTACTTC
CSAHREIYQETQYF
>TRBV20-1|TRBJ1-2|.|TRBD1
TGCAGTGCTAGAGATATGGGGCAGGGGGGCGGCTACACCTTC
CSARDMGQGGGYTF
>TRBV2|TRBJ2-7|.|TRBD1
TGTGCCAGCAGTGTCACAGGGGTTCCCTACTACGAGCAGTACTTC
CASSVTGVPYYEQYF
>TRBV12-3/TRBV12-4|TRBJ2-5|few|.
TGTGCCAGCAGTTTATCAGGAGGGGGCCAGTACTTC
CASSLSGGGQYF
>TRBV11-2|TRBJ2-1|.|.
TGTGCCAGCAGGCCCTCGGGGGTTGCCTCCTACAATGAGCAGTTCTTC
CASRPSGVASYNEQFF
>TRBV18|TRBJ1-6|few|TRBD1
TGTGCCAGCTCACCACAAGAGGGGGCCAGATCACCCCTCCACTTT
CASSPQEGARSPLHF
>TRBV7-8|TRBJ2-5|few|.
TGTGCCAGCAGCCTAGACACGGGATTCTCCCAAGAGACCCAGTACTTC
CASSLDTGFSQETQYF
>TRBV7-2|TRBJ1-5|.|.
TGTGCCAGCAGCTCGTACGGGACACACTATCAGCCCCAGCATTTT
CASSSYGTHYQPQHF
>TRBV27|TRBJ2-3|.|TRBD1
TGTGCCAGCAGTTTAAAGGGACAGGGGAGTACAGATACGCAGTATTTT
CASSLKGQGSTDTQYF
>TRBV9|TRBJ2-2|.|.
TGTGCCAGCAGCGTAGCTAGGGGTAGCGCGAACACCGGGGAGCTGTTTTTT
CASSVARGSANTGELFF
>TRBV5-5|TRBJ2-7|few|TRBD2
TGTGCCAGCAGCTGGAGTAGCGGGAATCGTAACTACGAGCAGTACTTC
CASSWSSGNRNYEQYF
>TRBV20-1|TRBJ2-3|.|TRBD1
TGCAGTGCTAGAACCCTCCGCAGGGGGCAAACAGATACGCAGTATTTT
CSARTLRRGQTDTQYF
>TRBV5-1|TRBJ2-5|few|.
TGCGCCAGCAGCCCATACACCCGGGGCTCGATGGAGACCCAGTACTTC
CASSPYTRGSMETQYF
>TRBV7-6|TRBJ2-5|.|.
TGTGCCAGCAGCTTAGCGCTTTACAGCCAAGAGACCCAGTACTTC
CASSLALYSQETQYF
>TRBV15|TRBJ1-4|.|.
TGTGCCACCAGCAGGCGGACGGAGATAAGTGAAAAACTGTTTTTT
CATSRRTEISEKLFF
>TRBV5-8|TRBJ2-3|many|TRBD1
TGTGCCAGCACCCGGGCAGGGGGTTACGATACGCAGTATTTT
CASTRAGGYDTQYF
>TRBV20-1|TRBJ2-7|many|TRBD2
TGCAGTGCTAGCACGGGGGGGGGCTACGAGCAGTACTTC
CSASTGGGYEQYF
>TRBV29-1|TRBJ1-1|.|.
TGCAGCGTTTTCAGGATCCTGAACACTGAAGCTTTCTTT
CSVFRILNTEAFF
>TRBV9|TRBJ2-3|.|.
TGTGCCAGCAGCGAGGGGGGATGGAGCACAGATACGCAGTATTTT
CASSEGGWSTDTQYF
>TRBV14|TRBJ2-7|few|TRBD2
TGTGCCAGCAGCCACCCGACTAGCAGCTACGAGCAGTACTTC
CASSHPTSSYEQYF
>TRBV12-3/TRBV12-4|TRBJ2-7|few|TRBD1
TGTGCCAGCAGTAACCTTTGGGACAGGGGGTACGAGCAGTACTTC
CASSNLWDRGYEQYF
>TRBV12-3/TRBV12-4|TRBJ1-2|.|.
TGTGCCAGCAGTAACAGGGCTAACTATGGCTACACCTTC
CASSNRANYGYTF
>TRBV3-1|TRBJ2-7|few|.
TGTGCCAGCAGCCAAGATCTCCTGCGGTACTCCTACGAGCAGTACTTC
CASSQDLLRYSYEQYF
>TRBV15|TRBJ2-5|.|.
TGTGCCACCAGCAGATCCTCAGCGGTAGAGACCCAGTACTTC
CATSRSSAVETQYF
>TRBV5-1|TRBJ1-2|.|.
TGCGCCAGCAGCTCTCGGGACACCCCGGTTGAGGGCTACACCTTC
CASSSRDTPVEGYTF
>TRBV12-3/TRBV12-4|TRBJ1-5|.|.
TGTGCCAGCAGCCTCCGACAGATCAATCAGCCCCAGCATTTT
CASSLRQINQPQHF
>TRBV29-1|TRBJ2-1|few|.
TGCAGCGTTGCCGGCAGGGACAACAATGAGCAGTTCTTC
CSVAGRDNNEQFF
>TRBV5-1|TRBJ1-2|few|.
TGCGCCAGCAGCCCGGGGGGACACGACTACACCTTC
CASSPGGHDYTF
>TRBV2|TRBJ2-7|.|.
TGTGCCAGGGAACTTAGGGGCGAGCAGTACTTC
CARELRGEQYF
>TRBV5-5|TRBJ2-5|few|.
TGTGCCAGCAGCTTCGGACACGTCTCCCAAGAGACCCAGTACTTC
CASSFGHVSQETQYF
>TRBV11-3|TRBJ1-6|.|TRBD1
TGTGCCAGCAGGTCGGGGACAGCCTATAATTCACCCCTCCACTTT
CASRSGTAYNSPLHF
>TRBV11-3|TRBJ2-7|.|TRBD1
TGTGCCAGCTCTAAGGATCCGGGACAGGGCCCTTACGAGCAGTACTTC
CASSKDPGQGPYEQYF
>TRBV7-2|TRBJ2-2|once|.
TGTGCCAGCAGCTCTAGCGCCCTCGGGGAGCTGTTTTTT
CASSSSALGELFF
>TRBV5-8|TRBJ1-2|.|TRBD1
TGTGCCAGCAGCGGGATACGGACAGGAAAGATCCTCGGCTACACCTTC
CASSGIRTGKILGYTF
>TRBV11-3|TRBJ2-5|.|TRBD1
TGTGCCAGCAGCTTACGAGACAGGGACGAGACCCAGTACTTC
CASSLRDRDETQYF